These 29 T cell receptor beta chains were sequenced from one sample in a study of T-cell reconstitution after alpha-beta-depleted transplantation in children. TCRbeta library construction was performed incorporating unique molecular identifiers. One entry per CDR3 protein, called by TCRdb with MiXCR from the PCR reads. Here the sample spans some 530,000 distinct CDR3 sequences, around 12% being singletons. The sample was PBMCs from the stem cell graft donor, taken from the stem cell graft. These receptors were collected from a human donor who donated a stem cell graft to a child with combined immunodeficiency.

This chain links TRBV7-9 with TRBJ1-4; possible D gene TRBD1, 6 bases. Germline V gives CDR1 SEHNR, CDR2 FQNEAQ (reference sequence). Deletions cut 3 bases from V and 4 bases from J, with 12 bases between. This CDR3 comprises 15 residues. The CDR3 nucleotides read TGTGCCAGCAGCTTCGAGGGCAGGGGTAATGAAAAACTGTTTTTT. Its translation: CASSFEGRGNEKLFF.

At least ten counts were recorded for this clonotype. This rearrangement joins TRBV12-3 or TRBV12-4 to TRBJ2-1; the match to TRBD2 covers 12 bases. V trimming: 6 bases; J trimming: 10 bases; junction bases outside the gene matches: 10. This CDR3 has 15 amino acids. The CDR3 sequence: CASRSRLAGGVEQFF. The CDR3 nucleotides read TGTGCCAGCAGATCGAGGCTAGCGGGAGGGGTAGAGCAGTTCTTC.

This clonotype was recorded a few times. The chain couples TRBV6-5 to TRBJ2-5; D unresolved. Trimming left V 0 bases short and J 1 base short, with 9 bases between. CDR1 and CDR2 (germline): MNHEY, SVGAGI. The CDR3 runs to 15 residues. CDR3 DNA: TGTGCCAGCAGTTACTCGTGGGGAACCCAAGAGACCCAGTACTTC. It translates to CASSYSWGTQETQYF.

This clonotype was recorded at least ten times. The rearrangement uses TRBV2 and TRBJ1-1; D call uncertain. The CDR3 runs 13 residues. V was pared by 3 bases and J by 1 base, with 6 bases between. In germline, CDR1 is SNHLY, CDR2 FYNNEI. The CDR3, as DNA: TGTGCCAGCAGTGACAGGTGGAACACTGAAGCTTTCTTT. Encoded protein: CASSDRWNTEAFF.

This clonotype was seen only a few times. The limits of the CDR3 on the DNA are not certain, so only TCRdb's listed CDR3 is given. The V call is TRBV11-2, the J call TRBJ2-2. Germline CDR1 is SGHAT and CDR2 is FQNNGV. Termini included, the CDR3 measures 14 amino acids. CDR3 loop: CASSLGGLGELFFF.

This clonotype was observed at least ten times. The V and J genes are TRBV7-6 and TRBJ1-4; possibly TRBD1 for D (5 bases). V shed 4 bases and J shed 5 bases, with 11 bases lying between them. This CDR3 comprises 14 residues. Looked up from germline, CDR1 is SGHVS and CDR2 is FNYEAQ. The CDR3, as DNA: TGTGCCAGCAGCTCCGACGAGGGGAATGAAAAACTGTTTTTT. Residues: CASSSDEGNEKLFF.

The gene calls are TRBV11-2 and TRBJ2-3, with 9 positions matching TRBD2. CDR3 size: 17 residues. V gave up 0 bases and J gave up 3 bases; unmatched junction bases: 7. Germline-derived CDR1 and CDR2 are SGHAT and FQNNGV. The DNA for the CDR3 is TGTGCCAGCAGCTTAGATCGAGCGGGAGGCCCAACAGATACGCAGTATTTT. It translates to CASSLDRAGGPTDTQYF.

This clonotype has a count of ten or more. The J gene is TRBJ2-1, the V gene TRBV12-3 or TRBV12-4; TRBD2 matches 16 bases. J lost 5 bases, V lost 6 bases, and 4 bases had no gene match. The CDR3 extends over 16 amino acids. In nucleotides, the CDR3 is TGTGCCAGCAGGCCGGGACTAGCGGGGGGGCACAATGAGCAGTTCTTC. Translated, it gives CASRPGLAGGHNEQFF.

The rearrangement joins TRBV27 to TRBJ2-4, with D possibly matching TRBD1 (7 bases). CDR1 is MNHEY and CDR2 is SMNVEV in the germline V gene (reference sequence). This CDR3 has 14 amino acids. V was pared by 3 bases and J by 7 bases, with 13 bases between. CDR3 region: CASSLKAGGNIQYF. CDR3 coding DNA: TGTGCCAGCAGTTTGAAAGCAGGGGGGAACATTCAGTACTTC.

This clonotype was seen many times. The chain uses TRBV6-1 and TRBJ2-1; 8 nucleotides line up with TRBD2. Germline V gene sequence: CDR1 MNHNS, CDR2 SASEGT. V lost 2 bases and J lost 7; bases outside the gene matches: 7. The CDR3 covers 15 residues. CDR3 in amino acids: CASSETGGRWNEQFF. The CDR3 DNA sequence: TGTGCCAGCAGTGAAACGGGGGGGCGATGGAATGAGCAGTTCTTC.

The rearrangement joins TRBV12-2 to TRBJ2-5; TRBD2, the D gene given by the table, was not confirmed from the DNA. TRBV12-2 represents a pseudogene. The CDR3 consists of 22 residues. DNA of the CDR3: TGTGCAAGTCGCCTCACCGGGCCGGAGACTAGCGGGTCCGGAGGTAAACAAGAGACCCAGTACTTC. Protein sequence: CASRLTGPETSGSGGKQETQYF.

This clonotype was seen only a few times. The chain has TRBV7-6 and TRBJ2-2; 8 nucleotides agree with TRBD1. The germline V gene encodes CDR1 SGHVS and CDR2 FNYEAQ. After removal of 4 bases from V and 6 bases from J, the junction contained 7 bases not matched to a gene. The CDR3 runs to 15 residues. CDR3 residues: CASSSDRGGAGELFF. CDR3 bases: TGTGCCAGCAGCTCCGACAGGGGAGGAGCCGGGGAGCTGTTTTTT.

The chain employs TRBV12-3 or TRBV12-4 and TRBJ2-3; TRBD2 aligns across 9 bases. V lost 5 bases, J lost 4 bases, and 10 bases stayed unmatched. CDR3 size: 16 residues. CDR3 in amino acids: CASSPPAGGLPDTQYF. The CDR3 bases are TGTGCCAGCAGTCCACCGGCGGGGGGGCTCCCAGATACGCAGTATTTT.

The J gene is TRBJ2-7, the V gene TRBV13; no definite D call. The CDR3 consists of 11 residues. With 6 bases removed from V and 5 bases from J, the gap between germline ends came to 8 bases. The germline CDR1 and CDR2 sequences are PRHDT and FYEKMQ (reference sequence). CDR3 nucleotide sequence: TGTGCCAGCAGGCTTAGTGACGAGCAGTACTTC. It translates to CASRLSDEQYF.

At least ten counts were recorded for this clonotype. V is TRBV12-3 or TRBV12-4 and J is TRBJ1-1, with a tentative D call TRBD1 (5 bases). This CDR3 comprises 13 residues. V gave up 4 bases and J gave up 2 bases, with 8 bases separating them. CDR3 amino acids: CASSWGGNTEAFF. CDR3 nucleotide sequence: TGTGCCAGCAGTTGGGGCGGAAACACTGAAGCTTTCTTT.

This chain joins TRBV11-2 and TRBJ1-1; D is ambiguous. The V and J ends lost 5 bases and 3 bases respectively, with 10 bases between them. CDR3 length: 13 amino acids. In germline, CDR1 is SGHAT, CDR2 FQNNGV. CDR3 in DNA: TGTGCCAGCAGCCACTCTCTGGACACTGAAGCTTTCTTT. Translating it yields CASSHSLDTEAFF.

This clonotype has ten or more counts. V usage is TRBV10-3 and J usage is TRBJ2-1; D may be TRBD1 or TRBD2 (6 bases each). Germline V lookup: CDR1 ENHRY, CDR2 SYGVKD. The CDR3 loop spans 14 amino acids. Trimming stripped 8 bases from V and 6 bases from J, with 17 bases between. CDR3 residues: CAISTGATLNEQFF. The CDR3 DNA reads as TGTGCCATCTCGACGGGGGCGACGCTCAATGAGCAGTTCTTC.

This clonotype has at least ten counts. V usage is TRBV5-1 and J usage is TRBJ2-5; 11 bases are a match to TRBD2. The ends lost 0 bases at V and 2 bases at J; junction bases unmatched: 3. This CDR3 contains 16 residues. Germline loops: CDR1 SGHRS, CDR2 YFSETQ. As DNA, the CDR3 is TGCGCCAGCAGCTTGGGACTAGCGGGGTTTCAAGAGACCCAGTACTTC. Translating it yields CASSLGLAGFQETQYF. The variable domain in full, with the rest retrieved from reference TRBV5-1 and TRBJ2-5, is KAGVTQTPRYLIKTRGQQVTLSCSPISGHRSVSWYQQTPGQGLQFLFEYFSETQRNKGNFPGRFSGRQFSNSRSEMNVSTLELGDSALYLCASSLGLAGFQETQYFGPGTRLLVL.

V gene TRBV12-3 or TRBV12-4 combines with J gene TRBJ1-5; 9 bases are a match to TRBD1. J lost 4 bases, V lost 5 bases, and 9 bases had no gene match. This CDR3 contains 16 residues. The CDR3 here is CASSRTGTGRNQPQHF. The CDR3 nucleotides read TGTGCCAGCAGTCGTACCGGGACAGGGCGAAATCAGCCCCAGCATTTT.

This clonotype was seen only a few times. V is TRBV20-1 and J is TRBJ1-1, with 7 bases fitting TRBD1. The CDR3 has 12 amino acids. CDR1 is DFQATT, CDR2 SNEGSKA, per germline (reference sequence). The J segment lost 5 bases and the V segment lost 3 bases, leaving 3 bases of the junction unmatched. The CDR3 coding sequence is TGCAGTGCTAGTCGACAGGGAACTGAAGCTTTCTTT. It is translated as CSASRQGTEAFF.

This sequence joins TRBV5-6 and TRBJ2-6; the match to TRBD1 covers 8 bases. V gave up 2 bases and J gave up 0 bases; unmatched junction bases: 4. CDR3 length: 17 amino acids. Germline lookup yields CDR1 SGHDT and CDR2 YYEEEE. In DNA form, the CDR3 reads TGTGCCAGCAGCTTCCAGGGGGCTAGCTCTGGGGCCAACGTCCTGACTTTC. As protein: CASSFQGASSGANVLTF.

The CDR3 loop reads CASSVGPSGGAHNEQFF. The CDR3 DNA follows: TGTGCCAGCAGCGTAGGTCCTAGCGGGGGGGCACACAATGAGCAGTTCTTC. This chain links TRBV9 with TRBJ2-1, with TRBD2 matching 12 bases. J lost 5 bases, V lost 0 bases, and 6 bases had no gene match. The CDR3 contains 17 residues. From germline, CDR1 is SGDLS and CDR2 YYNGEE.

The J gene is TRBJ1-5, the V gene TRBV7-8; 7 nucleotides align to TRBD1. Germline trimming cut 8 bases from V and 6 bases from J; bases unmatched to any gene: 10. The CDR3 length is 14 residues. From germline, CDR1 is SGHVS and CDR2 FQNEAQ. The CDR3 DNA reads TGTGCCAGCTCCTATGGACAGGCAGTTCAGCCCCAGCATTTT. Encoded protein: CASSYGQAVQPQHF.

This clonotype was recorded many times. The chain is built from TRBV7-2 and TRBJ1-2; D gene uncertain. The CDR3 extends over 13 amino acids. The germline gives CDR1 SGHTA, CDR2 FQGNSA. The V end was cut by 1 base, the J end by 5 bases, with 8 bases between. The CDR3 coding sequence is TGTGCCAGCAGCTTAGACAGCTATTATGGCTACACCTTC. Amino acids: CASSLDSYYGYTF.

This clonotype showed up just a few times. The chain couples TRBV5-1 to TRBJ2-7; the D is unclear. Trimming took 3 bases from V and 7 from J, leaving 11 bases between them. This CDR3 region has 12 residues. Germline V CDR1 and CDR2: SGHRS, YFSETQ. CDR3 in amino acids: CASSSGGWEQYF. The CDR3, as DNA: TGCGCCAGCAGCTCTGGTGGATGGGAGCAGTACTTC.

The table lists this clonotype with a few counts. This chain links TRBV12-3 or TRBV12-4 with TRBJ1-5, with D possibly matching TRBD1 (5 bases). The V and J ends lost 1 base and 9 bases respectively, with 10 bases between them. The CDR3 is 13 residues long. The CDR3 DNA sequence: TGTGCCAGCAGTTTAGGGGGGGTTGGGCCCCAGCATTTT. Translated, it gives CASSLGGVGPQHF.

The DNA for the CDR3 is TGCAGTGCTAGAGGCCCGGGACTAGCGGTCGGGGGGAGGAATGAGCAGTTCTTC. This codes for CSARGPGLAVGGRNEQFF. The chain uses TRBV20-1 and TRBJ2-1; 11 nucleotides agree with TRBD2. Germline V gives CDR1 DFQATT, CDR2 SNEGSKA (reference sequence). CDR3 size: 18 residues. Unmatched junction bases numbered 15, after V lost 1 base and J lost 7 bases.

This clonotype was observed a handful of times. This sequence joins TRBV12-3 or TRBV12-4 and TRBJ1-1, with D hard to call. The V and J ends lost 3 bases and 1 base respectively, with 12 bases between them. The CDR3 extends over 15 amino acids. CDR3 in amino acids: CASSFFRFPNTEAFF. Here the CDR3 DNA reads TGTGCCAGCAGTTTTTTTAGGTTCCCGAACACTGAAGCTTTCTTT.

This clonotype has ten or more counts. CDR3 protein: CATSEAFGELFF. CDR3 in DNA: TGTGCCACCAGTGAGGCCTTCGGGGAGCTGTTTTTT. This chain links TRBV24-1 with TRBJ2-2; no reliable D call. Germline-derived CDR1 and CDR2 are KGHDR and SFDVKD. CDR3 length: 12 amino acids. V lost 4 bases, J lost 7 bases, and 6 bases lay in between.